The 5 T cell receptor beta chains reported below all come from one sample, sequenced in a study of blood T cell repertoires in COVID-19. The repertoire was sequenced with immunoSEQ multiplex PCR; TCRdb's copy has only in-frame clones and lacks some. Of more than 250,000 clones listed, around 87% were seen once; the top ten hold roughly 1.9%. Sequenced sample: peripheral blood. These receptors were obtained from a young woman who had recovered from COVID-19.

This clone was seen once. CDR3 DNA: TGTGCCAGCTCACCACCGGGACAGGGATACGATGAGCAGTTCTTC. Protein: CASSPPGQGYDEQFF. The chain uses TRBV18 and TRBJ2-1; 9 nucleotides align to TRBD1. The V segment lost 0 bases and the J segment 8 bases; nucleotides outside the gene matches: 5. The germline CDR1 and CDR2 sequences are KGHSH and LQKENI. The CDR3 runs 15 residues.

This clone has only a few counts. V usage is TRBV10-1 and J usage is TRBJ1-5; 7 bases are shared with TRBD1. Per the germline V gene, CDR1 is WNHNN and CDR2 is SYGVQD (reference sequence). The CDR3 is made up of 16 amino acids. V trimming: 3 bases; J trimming: 0 bases; junction bases outside the gene matches: 5. The CDR3: CASSDPRGDSNQPQHF. CDR3 coding DNA: TGCGCCAGCAGTGATCCCAGGGGGGATAGCAATCAGCCCCAGCATTTT.

The chain combines TRBV5-1 with TRBJ1-5; TRBD1 might be the D (5 bases). V dropped 3 bases and J dropped 7 bases, with 14 bases sitting between them. The CDR3 consists of 14 residues. Germline V CDR1 and CDR2: SGHRS, YFSETQ. CDR3 DNA sequence: TGCGCCAGCAGCTCCGCAGGGCAAGGACAGCCCCAGCATTTT. It codes for CASSSAGQGQPQHF.

The chain employs TRBV7-2 and TRBJ1-4; tentatively, D is TRBD1 (6 bases). Trimming stripped 4 bases from V and 8 bases from J, with 14 bases between. CDR1 and CDR2 (germline): SGHTA, FQGNSA. CDR3 length: 14 amino acids. The CDR3 coding sequence is TGTGCCAGCAGCTCTTCGGACAGAACCGAAAAACTGTTTTTT. Protein: CASSSSDRTEKLFF.

This chain joins TRBV9 and TRBJ1-3; D is ambiguous. Germline V gene sequence: CDR1 SGDLS, CDR2 YYNGEE. With 0 bases removed from V and 0 bases from J, the gap between germline ends came to 7 bases. This CDR3 contains 15 residues. CDR3 region: CASSVGGDSGNTIYF. In nucleotides, the CDR3 is TGTGCCAGCAGCGTAGGAGGAGACTCTGGAAACACCATATATTTT.